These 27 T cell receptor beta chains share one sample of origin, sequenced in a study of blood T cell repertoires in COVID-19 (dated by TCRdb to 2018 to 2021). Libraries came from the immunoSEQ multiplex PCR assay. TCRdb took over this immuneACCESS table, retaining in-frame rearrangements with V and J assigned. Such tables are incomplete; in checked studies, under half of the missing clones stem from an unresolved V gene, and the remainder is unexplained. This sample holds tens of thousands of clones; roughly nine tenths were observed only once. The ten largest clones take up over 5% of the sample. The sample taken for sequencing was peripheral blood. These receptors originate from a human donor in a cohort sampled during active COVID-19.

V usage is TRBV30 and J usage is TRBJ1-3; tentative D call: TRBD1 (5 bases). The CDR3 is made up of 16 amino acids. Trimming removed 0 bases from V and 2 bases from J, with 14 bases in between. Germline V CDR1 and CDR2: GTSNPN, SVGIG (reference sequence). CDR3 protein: CAWSVALGGAGNTIYF. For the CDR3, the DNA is TGTGCCTGGAGTGTAGCGTTGGGGGGTGCTGGAAACACCATATATTTT.

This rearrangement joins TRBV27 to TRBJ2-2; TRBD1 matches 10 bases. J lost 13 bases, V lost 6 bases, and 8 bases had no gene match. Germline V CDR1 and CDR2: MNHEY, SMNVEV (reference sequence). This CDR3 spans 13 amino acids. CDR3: CASRPTGGRGLFF. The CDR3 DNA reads TGTGCCAGCAGACCGACAGGGGGCAGGGGGCTGTTTTTT.

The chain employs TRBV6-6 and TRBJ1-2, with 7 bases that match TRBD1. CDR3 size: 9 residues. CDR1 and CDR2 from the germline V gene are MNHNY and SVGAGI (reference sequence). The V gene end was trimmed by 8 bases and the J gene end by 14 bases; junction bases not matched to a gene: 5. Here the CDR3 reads CASGPGGTF. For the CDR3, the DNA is TGTGCCAGCGGACCAGGGGGGACCTTC.

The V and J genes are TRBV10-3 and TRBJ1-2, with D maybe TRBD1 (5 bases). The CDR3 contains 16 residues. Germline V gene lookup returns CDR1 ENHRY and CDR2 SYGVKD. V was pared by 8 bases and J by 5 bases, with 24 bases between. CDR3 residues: CAIALGPSRAGYGYTF. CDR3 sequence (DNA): TGTGCCATCGCTTTGGGGCCAAGCAGGGCGGGGTATGGCTACACCTTC.

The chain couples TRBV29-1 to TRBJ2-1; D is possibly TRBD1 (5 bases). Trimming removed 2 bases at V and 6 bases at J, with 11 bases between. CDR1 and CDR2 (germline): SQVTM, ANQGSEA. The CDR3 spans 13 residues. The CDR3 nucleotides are TGCAGCGTTGAACCGAGTAGGGGCAATGAGCAGTTCTTC. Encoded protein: CSVEPSRGNEQFF.

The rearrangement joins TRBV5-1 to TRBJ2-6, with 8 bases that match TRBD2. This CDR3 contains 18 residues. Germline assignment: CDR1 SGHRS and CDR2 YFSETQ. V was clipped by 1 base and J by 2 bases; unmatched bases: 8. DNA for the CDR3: TGCGCCAGCAGCTTGATTGTCGCGGGAGGTGCTGGGGCCAACGTCCTGACTTTC. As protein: CASSLIVAGGAGANVLTF.

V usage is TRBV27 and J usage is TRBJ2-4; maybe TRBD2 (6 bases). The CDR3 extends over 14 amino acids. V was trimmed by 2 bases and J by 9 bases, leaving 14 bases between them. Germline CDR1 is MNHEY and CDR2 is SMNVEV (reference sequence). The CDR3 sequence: CASSLIAVGGIQYF. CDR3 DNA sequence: TGTGCCAGCAGTTTAATAGCTGTCGGGGGCATTCAGTACTTC.

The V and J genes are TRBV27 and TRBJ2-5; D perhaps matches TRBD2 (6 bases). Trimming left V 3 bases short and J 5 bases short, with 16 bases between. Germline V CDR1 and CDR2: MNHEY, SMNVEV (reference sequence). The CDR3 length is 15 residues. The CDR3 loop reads CASSLGRGEWETQYF. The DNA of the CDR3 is TGTGCCAGCAGTTTGGGGCGGGGCGAATGGGAGACCCAGTACTTC.

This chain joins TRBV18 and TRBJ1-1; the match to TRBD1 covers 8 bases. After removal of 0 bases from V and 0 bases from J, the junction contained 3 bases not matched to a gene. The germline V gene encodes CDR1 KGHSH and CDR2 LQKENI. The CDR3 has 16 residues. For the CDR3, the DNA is TGTGCCAGCTCACCACCGGTGGACAGGGTGAACACTGAAGCTTTCTTT. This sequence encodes CASSPPVDRVNTEAFF.

The CDR3 loop is CASSGISHFQHF. The CDR3 DNA follows: TGTGCCAGCAGCGGTATTAGTCATTTCCAGCATTTT. The chain recombines TRBV12-3 or TRBV12-4 with TRBJ1-5; no reliable D call. This CDR3 has 12 amino acids. V was cut by 6 bases and J by 12 bases, with 15 bases left in between.

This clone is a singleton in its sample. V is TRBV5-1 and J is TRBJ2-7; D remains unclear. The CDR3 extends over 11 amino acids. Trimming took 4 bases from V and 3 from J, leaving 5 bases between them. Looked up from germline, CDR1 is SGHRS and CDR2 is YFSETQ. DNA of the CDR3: TGCGCCAGCAGCCTAGGCTACGAGCAGTACTTC. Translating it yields CASSLGYEQYF.

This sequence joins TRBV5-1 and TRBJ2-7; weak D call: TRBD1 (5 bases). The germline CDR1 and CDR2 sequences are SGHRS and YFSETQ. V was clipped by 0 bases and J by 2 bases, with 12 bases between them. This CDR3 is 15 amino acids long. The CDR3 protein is CASSLEAGRTYEQYF. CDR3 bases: TGCGCCAGCAGCTTGGAGGCAGGGCGAACCTACGAGCAGTACTTC.

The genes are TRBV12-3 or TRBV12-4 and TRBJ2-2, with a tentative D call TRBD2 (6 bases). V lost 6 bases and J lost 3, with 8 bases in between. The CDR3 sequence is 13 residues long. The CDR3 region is CASSGGDTGELFF. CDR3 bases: TGTGCCAGCAGCGGCGGGGACACCGGGGAGCTGTTTTTT.

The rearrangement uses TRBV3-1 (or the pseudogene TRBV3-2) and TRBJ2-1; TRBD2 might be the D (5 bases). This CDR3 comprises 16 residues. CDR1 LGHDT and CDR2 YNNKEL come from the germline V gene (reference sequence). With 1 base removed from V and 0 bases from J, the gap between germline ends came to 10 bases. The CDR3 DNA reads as TGTGCCAGCAGCCAAGTTAGCACTAGCTCCTACAATGAGCAGTTCTTC. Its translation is CASSQVSTSSYNEQFF.

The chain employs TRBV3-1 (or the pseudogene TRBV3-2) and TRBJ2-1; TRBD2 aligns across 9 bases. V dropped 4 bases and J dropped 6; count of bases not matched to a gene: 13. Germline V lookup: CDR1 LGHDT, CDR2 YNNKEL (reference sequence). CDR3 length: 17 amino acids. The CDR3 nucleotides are TGTGCCAGCAGCCCGGCCCTGTTACTAGCGGGCGGCAATGAGCAGTTCTTC. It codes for CASSPALLLAGGNEQFF.

CDR3 nucleotides: TGTGCCAGCTCACCATACGGACAGGGACACAATGAGCAGTTCTTC. Its translation: CASSPYGQGHNEQFF. V and J are TRBV18 and TRBJ2-1, with 8 bases matching TRBD1. V gave up 2 bases and J gave up 5 bases; unmatched junction bases: 5. CDR1 KGHSH and CDR2 LQKENI come from the germline V gene. This CDR3 spans 15 amino acids. Full variable domain (rest looked up from reference TRBV18 and TRBJ2-1): NAGVMQNPRHLVRRRGQEARLRCSPMKGHSHVYWYRQLPEEGLKFMVYLQKENIIDESGMPKERFSAEFPKEGPSILRIQQVVRGDSAAYFCASSPYGQGHNEQFFGPGTRLTVL.

The CDR3 sequence: CASSEAWDTTYEQYF. In nucleotides, the CDR3 is TGTGCCAGCAGTGAAGCTTGGGACACCACCTACGAGCAGTACTTC. The chain recombines TRBV6-1 with TRBJ2-7, with a possible D match to TRBD1 (6 bases). The CDR3 is made up of 15 amino acids. Germline assignment: CDR1 MNHNS and CDR2 SASEGT. V was cut by 0 bases and J by 2 bases, with 11 bases left in between.

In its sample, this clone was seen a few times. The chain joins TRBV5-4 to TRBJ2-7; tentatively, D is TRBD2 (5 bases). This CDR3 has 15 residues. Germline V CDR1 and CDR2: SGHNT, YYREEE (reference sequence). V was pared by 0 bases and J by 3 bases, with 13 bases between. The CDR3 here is CASSLDGGLGYEQYF. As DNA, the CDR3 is TGTGCCAGCAGCTTGGACGGCGGACTGGGCTACGAGCAGTACTTC. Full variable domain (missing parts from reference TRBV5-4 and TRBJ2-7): ETGVTQSPTHLIKTRGQQVTLRCSSQSGHNTVSWYQQALGQGPQFIFQYYREEENGRGNFPPRFSGLQFPNYSSELNVNALELDDSALYLCASSLDGGLGYEQYFGPGTRLTVT.

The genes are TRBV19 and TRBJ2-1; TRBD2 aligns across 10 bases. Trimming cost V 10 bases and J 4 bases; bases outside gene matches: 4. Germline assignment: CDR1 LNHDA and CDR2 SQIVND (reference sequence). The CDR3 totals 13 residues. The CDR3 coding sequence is TGTGCCATTAGCGGGGGGCCGTACAATGAGCAGTTCTTC. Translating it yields CAISGGPYNEQFF.

Written as DNA, the CDR3 is TGTGCCACCAGTGGCATGGCGGCTAGCTCCTACAATGAGCAGTTCTTC. Translation: CATSGMAASSYNEQFF. The chain combines TRBV15 with TRBJ2-1; D unclear. V was shortened by 6 bases and J by 0 bases, with 15 bases between the two germline ends. The CDR3 spans 16 residues. Germline V CDR1 and CDR2: LNHNV, YYDKDF (reference sequence).

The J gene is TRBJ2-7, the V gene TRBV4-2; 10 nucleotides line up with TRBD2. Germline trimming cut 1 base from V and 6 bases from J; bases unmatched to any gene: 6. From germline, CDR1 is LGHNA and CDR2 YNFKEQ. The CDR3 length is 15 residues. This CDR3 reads CASSQVGSGGSEQYF. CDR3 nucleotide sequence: TGTGCCAGCAGCCAAGTAGGTAGCGGGGGGAGCGAGCAGTACTTC.

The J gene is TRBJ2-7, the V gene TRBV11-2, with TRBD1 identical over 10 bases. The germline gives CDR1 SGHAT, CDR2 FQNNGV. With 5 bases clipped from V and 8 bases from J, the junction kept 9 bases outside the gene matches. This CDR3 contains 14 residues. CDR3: CASSIGQGGAQQYF. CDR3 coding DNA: TGTGCCAGCAGCATCGGACAGGGGGGTGCTCAGCAGTACTTC.

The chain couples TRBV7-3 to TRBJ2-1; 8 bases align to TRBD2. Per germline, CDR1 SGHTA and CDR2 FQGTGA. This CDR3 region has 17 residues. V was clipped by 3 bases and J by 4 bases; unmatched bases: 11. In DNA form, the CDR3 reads TGTGCCAGCAGCTTGGGATTGCGGGGGGACCAATACAATGAGCAGTTCTTC. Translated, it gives CASSLGLRGDQYNEQFF.

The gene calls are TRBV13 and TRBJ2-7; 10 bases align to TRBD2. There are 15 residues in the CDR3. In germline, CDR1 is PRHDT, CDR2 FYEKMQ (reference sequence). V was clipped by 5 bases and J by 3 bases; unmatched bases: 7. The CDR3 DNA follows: TGTGCCAGCAGCCATGAGGGACTAGCGATCTACGAGCAGTACTTC. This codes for CASSHEGLAIYEQYF.

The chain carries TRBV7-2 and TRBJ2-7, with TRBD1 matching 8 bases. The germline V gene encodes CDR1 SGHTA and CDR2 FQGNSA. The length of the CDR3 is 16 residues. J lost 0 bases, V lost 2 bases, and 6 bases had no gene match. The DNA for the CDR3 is TGTGCCAGCAGCTTACAGACAGGGGTCAGCTCCTACGAGCAGTACTTC. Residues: CASSLQTGVSSYEQYF.

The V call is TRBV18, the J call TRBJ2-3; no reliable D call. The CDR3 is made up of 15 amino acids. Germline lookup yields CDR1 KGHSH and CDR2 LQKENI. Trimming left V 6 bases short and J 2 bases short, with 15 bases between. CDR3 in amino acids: CASSQTDWLTDTQYF. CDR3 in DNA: TGTGCCAGCTCGCAAACCGACTGGCTCACAGATACGCAGTATTTT.

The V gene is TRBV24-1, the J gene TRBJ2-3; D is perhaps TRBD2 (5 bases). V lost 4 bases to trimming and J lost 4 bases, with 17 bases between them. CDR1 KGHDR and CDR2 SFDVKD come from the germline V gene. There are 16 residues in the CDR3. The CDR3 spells CATSDPGPYSADTQYF. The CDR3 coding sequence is TGTGCCACCAGTGACCCCGGGCCATATAGCGCAGATACGCAGTATTTT.